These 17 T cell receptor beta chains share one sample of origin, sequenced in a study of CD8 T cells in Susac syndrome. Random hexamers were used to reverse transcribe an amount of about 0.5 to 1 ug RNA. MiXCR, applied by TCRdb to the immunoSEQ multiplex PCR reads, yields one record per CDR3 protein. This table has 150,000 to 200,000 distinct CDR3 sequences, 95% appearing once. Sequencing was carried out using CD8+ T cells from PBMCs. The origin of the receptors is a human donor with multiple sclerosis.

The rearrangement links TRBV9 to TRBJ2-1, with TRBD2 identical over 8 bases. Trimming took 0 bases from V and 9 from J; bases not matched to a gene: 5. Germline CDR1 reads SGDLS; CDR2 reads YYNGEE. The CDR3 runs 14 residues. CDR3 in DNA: TGTGCCAGCAGCGTAGCAATAGCGGGGCCTGAGCAGTTCTTC. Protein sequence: CASSVAIAGPEQFF.

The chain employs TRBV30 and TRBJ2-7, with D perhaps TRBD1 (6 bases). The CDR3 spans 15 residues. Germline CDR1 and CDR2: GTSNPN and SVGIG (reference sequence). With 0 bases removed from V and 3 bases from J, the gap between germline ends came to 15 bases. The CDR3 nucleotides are TGTGCCTGGAGTGTAATCGACAGGTTCGACTACGAGCAGTACTTC. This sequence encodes CAWSVIDRFDYEQYF. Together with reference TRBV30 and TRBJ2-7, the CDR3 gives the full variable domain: SQTIHQWPATLVQPVGSPLSLECTVEGTSNPNLYWYRQAAGRGLQLLFYSVGIGQISSEVPQNLSASRPQDRQFILSSKKLLLSDSGFYLCAWSVIDRFDYEQYFGPGTRLTVT.

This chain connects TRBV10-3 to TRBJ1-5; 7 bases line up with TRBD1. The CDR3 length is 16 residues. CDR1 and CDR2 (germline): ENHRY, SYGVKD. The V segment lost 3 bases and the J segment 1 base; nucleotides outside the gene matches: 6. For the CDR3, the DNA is TGTGCCATCAGTGAAACCGGGACAGACAGCAATCAGCCCCAGCATTTT. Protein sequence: CAISETGTDSNQPQHF.

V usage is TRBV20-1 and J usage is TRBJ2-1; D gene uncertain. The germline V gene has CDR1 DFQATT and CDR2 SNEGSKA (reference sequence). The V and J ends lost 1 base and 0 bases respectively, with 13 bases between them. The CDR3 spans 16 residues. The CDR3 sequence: CSARGDMSSSYNEQFF. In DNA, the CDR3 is TGCAGTGCTAGAGGAGACATGTCGAGCTCCTACAATGAGCAGTTCTTC.

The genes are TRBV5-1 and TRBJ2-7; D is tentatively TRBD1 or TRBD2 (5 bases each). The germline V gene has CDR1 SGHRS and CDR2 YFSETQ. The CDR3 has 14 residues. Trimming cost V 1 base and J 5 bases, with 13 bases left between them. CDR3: CASSLLGVGDEQYF. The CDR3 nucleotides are TGCGCCAGCAGCTTGTTGGGGGTTGGTGACGAGCAGTACTTC.

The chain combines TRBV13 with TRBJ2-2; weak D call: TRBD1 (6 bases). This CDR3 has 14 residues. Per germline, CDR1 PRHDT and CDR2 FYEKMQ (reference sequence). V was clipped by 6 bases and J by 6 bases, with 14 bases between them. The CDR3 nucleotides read TGTGCCAGCAGTTCCCGATCAGGGGCCGGGGAGCTGTTTTTT. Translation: CASSSRSGAGELFF. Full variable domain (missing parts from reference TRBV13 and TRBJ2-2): AAGVIQSPRHLIKEKRETATLKCYPIPRHDTVYWYQQGPGQDPQFLISFYEKMQSDKGSIPDRFSAQQFSDYHSELNMSSLELGDSALYFCASSSRSGAGELFFGEGSRLTVL.

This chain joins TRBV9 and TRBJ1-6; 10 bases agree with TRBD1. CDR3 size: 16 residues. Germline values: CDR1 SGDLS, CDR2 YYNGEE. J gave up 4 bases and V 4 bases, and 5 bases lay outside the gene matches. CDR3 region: CASSTGTGEYNSPLHF. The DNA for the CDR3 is TGTGCCAGCAGCACCGGGACAGGGGAATATAATTCACCCCTCCACTTT.

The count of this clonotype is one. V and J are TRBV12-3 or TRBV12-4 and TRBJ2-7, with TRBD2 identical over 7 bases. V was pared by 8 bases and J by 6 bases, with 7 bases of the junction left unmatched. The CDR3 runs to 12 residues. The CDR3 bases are TGTGCCAGCGCCCGGGGGGTTTCCGAGCAGTACTTC. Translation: CASARGVSEQYF.

Here the CDR3 reads CASSCCSQGEAFF. CDR3 DNA sequence: TGTGCCAGCAGTTGTTGTAGTCAGGGTGAAGCTTTCTTT. V usage is TRBV28 and J usage is TRBJ1-1, with D possibly TRBD1 on 5 matching bases. The CDR3 totals 13 residues. The germline CDR1 and CDR2 sequences are MDHEN and SYDVKM. Trimming left V 4 bases short and J 7 bases short, with 13 bases between.

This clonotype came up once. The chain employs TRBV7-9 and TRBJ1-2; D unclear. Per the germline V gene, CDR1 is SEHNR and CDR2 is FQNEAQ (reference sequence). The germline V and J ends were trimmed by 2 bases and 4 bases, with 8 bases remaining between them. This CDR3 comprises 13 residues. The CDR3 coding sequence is TGTGCCAGCAGCTTATGGGCCATCTATGGCTACACCTTC. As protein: CASSLWAIYGYTF.

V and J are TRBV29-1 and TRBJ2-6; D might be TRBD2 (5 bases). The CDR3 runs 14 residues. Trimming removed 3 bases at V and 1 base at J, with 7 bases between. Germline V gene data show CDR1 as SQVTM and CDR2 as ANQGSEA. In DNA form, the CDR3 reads TGCAGCGTTGATTCGGGATCTGGGGCCAACGTCCTGACTTTC. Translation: CSVDSGSGANVLTF.

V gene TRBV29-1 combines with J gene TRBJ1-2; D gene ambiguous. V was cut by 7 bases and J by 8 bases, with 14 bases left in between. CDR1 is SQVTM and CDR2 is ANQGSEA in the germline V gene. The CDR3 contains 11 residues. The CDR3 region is CSASARGGYTF. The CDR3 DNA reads TGCAGCGCCTCGGCTCGAGGGGGCTACACCTTC.

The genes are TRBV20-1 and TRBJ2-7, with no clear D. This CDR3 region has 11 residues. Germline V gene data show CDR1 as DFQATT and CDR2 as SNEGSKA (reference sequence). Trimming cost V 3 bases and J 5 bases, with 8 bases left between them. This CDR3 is CSARIGNEQYF. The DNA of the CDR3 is TGCAGTGCTAGGATCGGTAACGAGCAGTACTTC.

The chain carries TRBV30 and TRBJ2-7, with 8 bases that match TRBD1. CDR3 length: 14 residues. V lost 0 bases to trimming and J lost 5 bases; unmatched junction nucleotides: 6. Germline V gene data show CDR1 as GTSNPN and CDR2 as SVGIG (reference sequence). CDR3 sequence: CAWSVGAGGHEQYF. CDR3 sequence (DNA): TGTGCCTGGAGTGTAGGGGCAGGGGGCCACGAGCAGTACTTC.

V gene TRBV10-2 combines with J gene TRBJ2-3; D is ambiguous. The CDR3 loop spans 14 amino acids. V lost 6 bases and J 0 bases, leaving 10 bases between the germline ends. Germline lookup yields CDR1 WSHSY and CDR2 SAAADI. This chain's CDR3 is CASRTLSSTDTQYF. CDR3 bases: TGCGCCAGCAGGACCCTCTCTAGCACAGATACGCAGTATTTT.

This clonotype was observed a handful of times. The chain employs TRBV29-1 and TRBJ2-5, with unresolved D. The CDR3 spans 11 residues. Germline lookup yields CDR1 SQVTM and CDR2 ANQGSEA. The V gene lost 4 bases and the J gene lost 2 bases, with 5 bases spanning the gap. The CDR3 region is CSVGGQETQYF. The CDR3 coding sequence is TGCAGCGTTGGTGGACAAGAGACCCAGTACTTC.

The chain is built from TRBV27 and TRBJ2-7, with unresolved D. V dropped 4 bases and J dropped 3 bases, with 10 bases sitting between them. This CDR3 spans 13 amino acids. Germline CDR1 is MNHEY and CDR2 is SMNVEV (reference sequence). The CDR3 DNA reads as TGTGCCAGCAGTTGGTCACAGAACTACGAGCAGTACTTC. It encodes CASSWSQNYEQYF.